This T cell receptor beta chain was captured by sequencing in a study of blood T cell repertoires in COVID-19. Generated by immunoSEQ multiplex PCR, the TCRdb table keeps only in-frame clones and is missing some. The table includes about 340,000 clones, over 70% detected once. Germline V gene data show CDR1 as SGHAT and CDR2 as FQNNGV. Trimming stripped 5 bases from V and 12 bases from J, with 22 bases between. This CDR3 is 15 amino acids long. The sample was peripheral blood. The gene calls are TRBV11-2 and TRBJ1-4; D is possibly TRBD1 (6 bases). This TCR came from a man aged 30 to 45 with active or convalescent COVID-19. The CDR3 spells CASSPTTGRGGELFF. The CDR3 DNA is TGTGCCAGCAGCCCGACTACAGGGAGGGGAGGGGAACTGTTTTTT.